Shown below are 8 T cell receptor beta chains from a single sample sequenced in a study of T cell responses to AZD1222 COVID-19 vaccine. Sequenced by immunoSEQ multiplex PCR; TCRdb stores in-frame clones only, minus some. The repertoire has around 100,000 clones, 80% to 90% of them found once; the top ten carry 3% to 4%. The source was peripheral blood, collected on day 0 of AZD1222 vaccination. The source of these receptors is an adult in good health.

The chain combines TRBV2 with TRBJ2-4; possible D gene TRBD2, 6 bases. The length of the CDR3 is 13 residues. V gave up 7 bases and J gave up 7 bases, with 14 bases separating them. Germline V lookup: CDR1 SNHLY, CDR2 FYNNEI. The CDR3 DNA follows: TGTGCCAGCAAAAGGGGAGGAATGAACATTCAGTACTTC. Translation gives CASKRGGMNIQYF.

This chain connects TRBV2 to TRBJ2-3, with D perhaps matching TRBD1 (6 bases). CDR1 SNHLY and CDR2 FYNNEI come from the germline V gene. This CDR3 is built from 13 residues. Trimming cost V 6 bases and J 2 bases, with 9 bases left between them. CDR3 coding DNA: TGTGCCAGCAGGGGGGACAACACAGATACGCAGTATTTT. Protein: CASRGDNTDTQYF.

The chain combines TRBV5-3 with TRBJ2-7; D possibly corresponds to TRBD2 (6 bases). TRBV5-3 belongs to the ORF category, with a function that is uncertain. V lost 6 bases and J lost 7, with 11 bases in between. The CDR3 runs to 11 residues. The CDR3 protein is CARTFGGEQYF. Here the CDR3 DNA reads TGTGCCAGAACCTTCGGGGGAGAGCAGTACTTC.

The rearrangement links TRBV7-2 to TRBJ1-2; a possible D gene is TRBD1 (5 bases). The germline V gene has CDR1 SGHTA and CDR2 FQGNSA. The CDR3 loop spans 13 amino acids. Trimming took 5 bases from V and 6 from J, leaving 13 bases between them. This CDR3 is CASSLNLGDGYTF. DNA of the CDR3: TGTGCCAGCAGCCTCAATTTGGGGGATGGCTACACCTTC.

The J gene is TRBJ1-6, the V gene TRBV5-4; D remains unclear. Deletions cut 3 bases from V and 10 bases from J, with 14 bases between. The CDR3 contains 14 residues. Germline V lookup: CDR1 SGHNT, CDR2 YYREEE (reference sequence). Written as DNA, the CDR3 is TGTGCCAGCAGCTCCGCTCGCTCCGAGTCACCCCTCCACTTT. Its protein product is CASSSARSESPLHF.

The chain links TRBV7-3 to TRBJ1-2; possibly TRBD1 for D (6 bases). Trimming stripped 6 bases from V and 4 bases from J, with 18 bases between. Germline values: CDR1 SGHTA, CDR2 FQGTGA. The CDR3 spans 15 residues. In DNA form, the CDR3 reads TGTGCCAGCAGTTCACAGGGCGGGGACTCCTATGGCTACACCTTC. Protein sequence: CASSSQGGDSYGYTF.

The chain carries TRBV6-4 and TRBJ1-5; 8 bases fit TRBD1. CDR1 MRHNA and CDR2 SNTAGT come from the germline V gene. The junction had 7 bases not matched to a gene; V was cut back by 4 bases and J by 5 bases. CDR3 size: 15 residues. The CDR3 bases are TGTGCCAGCAGTGCTTGGGCAGGGGGCGATCAGCCCCAGCATTTT. Its protein product is CASSAWAGGDQPQHF.

A note on this clone: Other DNA sequences within the sample encode an identical CDR3. V usage is TRBV7-3 and J usage is TRBJ2-2, with 9 bases lining up with TRBD2. The CDR3 has 16 residues. With V trimmed by 0 bases and J by 1 base, 0 bases remained unmatched. Germline V gene lookup returns CDR1 SGHTA and CDR2 FQGTGA. CDR3 amino acids: CASSLTSGGNTGELFF. In DNA form, the CDR3 reads TGTGCCAGCAGCTTAACTAGCGGGGGGAACACCGGGGAGCTGTTTTTT.